This T cell receptor beta chain was captured by sequencing in a study of T-cell memory formation after mild COVID-19. Study information: Largely, the TCR clusters proved donor specific.

This clonotype has a count of ten or more. Its cognate antigen is unknown. Study results and limitations: Pre-infection memory showed some responding clones, and this suggested that cross-reactive memory joined. CD4+ contracting clones were found mainly in CM and EM, and CD8+ ones in EMRA.

With constant-segment primers, 5'RACE yielded cDNA libraries of TCR alpha and TCR beta that carried sample barcodes and UMIs. TCRdb independently ran MiXCR on the 5' RACE reads; one entry per CDR3 protein. The profile shows 380,000 or so distinct CDR3 sequences, around an eighth of them singletons. The ends were cut back, 4 bases at V and 0 bases at J, with 10 bases in the middle. Germline V gene data show CDR1 as MNHEY and CDR2 as SVGAGI. The CDR3 sequence is 16 residues long. The sequenced material came from PBMCs or a T cell subset sorted from them (not recorded which). The sequence derives from a man aged 18 to 29 who had mild COVID-19 (a few samples of this study predate the infection). Cell type and time point are not known. This chain joins TRBV6-5 and TRBJ2-6, with D unresolved. CDR3 sequence: CASSSWMNSGANVLTF. In DNA form, the CDR3 reads TGTGCCAGCAGTTCCTGGATGAACTCTGGGGCCAACGTCCTGACTTTC.